This TCR beta chain came from a study of cytomegalovirus exposure and HLA in healthy donors. Notes on the study in general: In vitro checks showed that three CMV-associated chains really do target CMV antigens. The study labeled fewer than 200 TCR beta chains cytomegalovirus-associated.

The length of the CDR3 is 16 residues. The V end lost 1 base, the J end lost 3 bases, and 16 bases lay between the germline ends. Germline lookup yields CDR1 LNHNV and CDR2 YYDKDF (reference sequence). Each donor's status was that of a healthy bone marrow donor. The PCR ran on 60 Vbeta and 13 Jbeta primers. TCRdb's table, derived via immunoSEQ multiplex PCR, lists solely in-frame clones and lacks some. Of 130,000 or so clones listed, less than 80% are singletons. Points on this clone: Its antigen is unknown.

Sequenced material: PBMCs. V and J are TRBV15 and TRBJ2-7; the D gene is possibly TRBD1 (6 bases). The source is a middle-aged man in good health and CMV-seropositive. The CDR3 loop reads CATSRVLDRGLYEQYF. The CDR3 coding sequence is TGTGCCACCAGCAGAGTCCTGGACAGAGGACTCTACGAGCAGTACTTC. Using reference TRBV15 and TRBJ2-7 for the parts outside the CDR3, the full variable domain is DAMVIQNPRYQVTQFGKPVTLSCSQTLNHNVMYWYQQKSSQAPKLLFHYYDKDFNNEADTPDNFQSRRPNTSFCFLDIRSPGLGDTAMYLCATSRVLDRGLYEQYFGPGTRLTVT.